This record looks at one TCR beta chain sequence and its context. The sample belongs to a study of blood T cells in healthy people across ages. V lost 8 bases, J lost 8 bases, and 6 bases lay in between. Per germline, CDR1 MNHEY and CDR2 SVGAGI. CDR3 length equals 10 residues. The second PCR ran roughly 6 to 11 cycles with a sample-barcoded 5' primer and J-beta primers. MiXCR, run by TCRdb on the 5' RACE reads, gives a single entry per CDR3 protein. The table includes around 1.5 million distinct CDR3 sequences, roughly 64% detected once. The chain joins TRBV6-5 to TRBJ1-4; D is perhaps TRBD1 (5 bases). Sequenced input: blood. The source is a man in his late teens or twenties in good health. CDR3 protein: CASGTEKLFF. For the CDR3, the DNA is TGTGCCAGCGGGACGGAAAAACTGTTTTTT.